These T cell receptor beta chains were read from a single sample in a study of shared clonotypes between healthy human individuals. Assay: immunoSEQ multiplex PCR; the TCRdb copy retains only in-frame clones and omits some. The sample consists of fewer than 700,000 clones, approximately 96% of them appearing once. Specimen: naive CD8+ T cells sorted from blood. The receptors were sampled from a woman in her twenties or thirties in good health. Both conserved end residues are part of each CDR3. The order of the fields is CDR3 protein, J gene, clone size, V gene. Size is omitted from some rows. Given values are once, few, many or a class for expanded clones.

CASSPSLPSGTALGYTF | TRBJ1-2 | . | TRBV4-1
CASSPWTGRNTEAFF | TRBJ1-1 | few | TRBV14
CASSIVGEGGPWTEAFF | TRBJ1-1 | . | TRBV19
CASSLDTDLGYGYTF | TRBJ1-2 | . | TRBV11-2
CASSLGASGRDTQYF | TRBJ2-3 | . | TRBV28
CASSVLGSGMNTEAFF | TRBJ1-1 | . | TRBV9
CAIGGGYEQYF | TRBJ2-7 | . | TRBV10-3
CASSLRSRDRGPGQPQHF | TRBJ1-5 | . | TRBV7-8
CASSIGQTYEQYF | TRBJ2-7 | . | TRBV5-6
CAWHTGTGAYEQYF | TRBJ2-7 | . | TRBV30
CASSPGQGYMNTEAFF | TRBJ1-1 | once | TRBV19
CASSFGTANEQYF | TRBJ2-7 | . | TRBV5-6
CASGDYEDTEAFF | TRBJ1-1 | . | TRBV19
CATSRARRETWIGTKNIQYF | TRBJ2-4 | . | TRBV15
CASSMGQGHQPQHF | TRBJ1-5 | once | TRBV5-4
CASSLWGAGAGNYGYTF | TRBJ1-2 | . | TRBV28
CASSLFPGEAYNEQFF | TRBJ2-1 | . | TRBV7-9
CASKGSQGNQPQHF | TRBJ1-5 | . | TRBV6-4
CASSTPAREYEQYF | TRBJ2-7 | . | TRBV9
CASSDFRQGTGEQYF | TRBJ2-7 | once | TRBV10-2
CASSSRDRANTGELFF | TRBJ2-2 | . | TRBV5-1
CASSTGTNQPQHF | TRBJ1-5 | . | TRBV7-9
CASRSTVGDTEAFF | TRBJ1-1 | . | TRBV4-1
CAGGGEGQPQHF | TRBJ1-5 | . | TRBV28
CASSPTLTSAGANVLTF | TRBJ2-6 | . | TRBV7-8
CASSPPGLMNTEAFF | TRBJ1-1 | . | TRBV7-7
CASSLGTSPLHF | TRBJ1-6 | . | TRBV25-1
CAWSGDSMNTEAFF | TRBJ1-1 | . | TRBV30
CASSSGPSTYEQYF | TRBJ2-7 | . | TRBV11-2